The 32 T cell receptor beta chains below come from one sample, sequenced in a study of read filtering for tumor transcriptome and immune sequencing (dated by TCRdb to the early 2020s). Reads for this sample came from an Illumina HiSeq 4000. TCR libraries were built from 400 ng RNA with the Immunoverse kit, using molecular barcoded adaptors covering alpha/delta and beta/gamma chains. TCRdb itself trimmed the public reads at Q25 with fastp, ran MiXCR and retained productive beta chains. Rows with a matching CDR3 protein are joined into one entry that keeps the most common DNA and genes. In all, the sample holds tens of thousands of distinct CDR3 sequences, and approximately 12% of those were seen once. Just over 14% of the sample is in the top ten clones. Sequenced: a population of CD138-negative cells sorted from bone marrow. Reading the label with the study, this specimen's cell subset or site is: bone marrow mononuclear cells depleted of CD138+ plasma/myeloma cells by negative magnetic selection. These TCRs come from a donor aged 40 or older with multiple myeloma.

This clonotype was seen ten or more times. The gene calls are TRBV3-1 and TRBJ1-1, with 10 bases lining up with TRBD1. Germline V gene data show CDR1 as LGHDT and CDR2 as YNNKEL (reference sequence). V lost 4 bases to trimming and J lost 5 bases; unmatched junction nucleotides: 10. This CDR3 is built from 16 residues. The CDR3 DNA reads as TGTGCCAGCAGCCGAGCCCCGACAGGGGGCCGTACTGAAGCTTTCTTT. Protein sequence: CASSRAPTGGRTEAFF.

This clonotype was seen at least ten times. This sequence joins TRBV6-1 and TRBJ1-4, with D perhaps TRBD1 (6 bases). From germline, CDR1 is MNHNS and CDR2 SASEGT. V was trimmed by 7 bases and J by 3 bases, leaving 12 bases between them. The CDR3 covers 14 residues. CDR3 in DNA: TGTGCCAGCACCTGGCGGGGGCCTAATGAAAAACTGTTTTTT. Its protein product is CASTWRGPNEKLFF.

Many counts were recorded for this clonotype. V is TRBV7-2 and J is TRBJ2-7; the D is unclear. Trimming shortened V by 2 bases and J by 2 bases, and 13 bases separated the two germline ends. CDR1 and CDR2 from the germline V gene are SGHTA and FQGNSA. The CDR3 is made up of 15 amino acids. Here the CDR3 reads CASSLRSEFTYEQYF. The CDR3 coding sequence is TGTGCCAGCAGCTTAAGGTCTGAGTTCACCTACGAGCAGTACTTC.

CDR3 DNA: TGCAGTGCTAGGGGGGATAGTGCGGCTACTTACAATGAGCAGTTCTTC. Encoded protein: CSARGDSAATYNEQFF. This chain connects TRBV20-1 to TRBJ2-1, with D perhaps given as TRBD1 or TRBD2 (5 bases each). This CDR3 has 16 amino acids. Germline V lookup: CDR1 DFQATT, CDR2 SNEGSKA (reference sequence). Trimming stripped 3 bases from V and 4 bases from J, with 19 bases between.

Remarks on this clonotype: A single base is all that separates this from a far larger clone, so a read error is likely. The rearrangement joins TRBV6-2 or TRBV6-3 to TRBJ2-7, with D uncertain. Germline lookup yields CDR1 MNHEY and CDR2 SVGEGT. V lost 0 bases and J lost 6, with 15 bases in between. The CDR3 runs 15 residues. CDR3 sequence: CASSYSSSLPSEQYF. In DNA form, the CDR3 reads TGTGCCAGCAGTTACTCCTCAAGCCTACCTAGCGAGCAGTACTTC.

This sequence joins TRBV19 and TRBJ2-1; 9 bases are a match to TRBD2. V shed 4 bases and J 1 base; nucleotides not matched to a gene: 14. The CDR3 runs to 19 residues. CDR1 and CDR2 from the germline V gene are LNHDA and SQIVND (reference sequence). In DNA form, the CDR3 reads TGTGCCAGTAGTAGGGCGGGAGGGCCTAGGATGGGATCCTACAATGAGCAGTTCTTC. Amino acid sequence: CASSRAGGPRMGSYNEQFF.

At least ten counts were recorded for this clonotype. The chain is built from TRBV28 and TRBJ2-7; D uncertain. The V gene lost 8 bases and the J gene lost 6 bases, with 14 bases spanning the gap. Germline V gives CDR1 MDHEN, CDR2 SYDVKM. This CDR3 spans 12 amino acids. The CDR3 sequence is CASATRKFEQYF. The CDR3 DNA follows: TGTGCCAGCGCAACCCGGAAGTTCGAGCAGTACTTC.

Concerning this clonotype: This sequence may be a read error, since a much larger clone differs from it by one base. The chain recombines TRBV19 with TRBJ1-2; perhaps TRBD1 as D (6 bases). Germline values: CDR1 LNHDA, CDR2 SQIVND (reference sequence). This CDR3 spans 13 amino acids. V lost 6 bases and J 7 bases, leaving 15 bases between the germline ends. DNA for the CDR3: TGTGCCAGTAGGCTACAGGGTTGGGCTGGCTACACCTTC. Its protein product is CASRLQGWAGYTF.

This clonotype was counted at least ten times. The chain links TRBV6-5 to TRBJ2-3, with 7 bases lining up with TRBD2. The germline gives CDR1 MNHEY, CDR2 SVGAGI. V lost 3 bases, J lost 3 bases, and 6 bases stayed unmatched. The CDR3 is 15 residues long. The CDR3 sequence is CASSYWEGLTDTQYF. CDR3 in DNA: TGTGCCAGCAGTTATTGGGAGGGCCTAACAGATACGCAGTATTTT.

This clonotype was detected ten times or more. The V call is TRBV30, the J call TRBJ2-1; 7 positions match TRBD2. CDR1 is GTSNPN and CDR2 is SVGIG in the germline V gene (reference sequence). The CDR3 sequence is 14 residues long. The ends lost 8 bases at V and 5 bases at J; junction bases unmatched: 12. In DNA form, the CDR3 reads TGTGCCGGGGAGGGACTCCTTGGGGACAATGAGCAGTTCTTC. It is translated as CAGEGLLGDNEQFF.

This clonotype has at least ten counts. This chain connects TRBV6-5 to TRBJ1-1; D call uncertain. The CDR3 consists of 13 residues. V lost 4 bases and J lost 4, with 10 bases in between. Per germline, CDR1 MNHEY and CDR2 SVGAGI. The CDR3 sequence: CASSSTKFTEAFF. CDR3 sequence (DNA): TGTGCCAGCAGTTCGACAAAATTCACTGAAGCTTTCTTT.

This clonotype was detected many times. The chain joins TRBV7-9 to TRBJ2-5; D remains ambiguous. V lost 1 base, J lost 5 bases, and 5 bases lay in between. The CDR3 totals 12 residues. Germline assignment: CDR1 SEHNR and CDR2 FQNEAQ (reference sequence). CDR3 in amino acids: CASSLGRETQYF. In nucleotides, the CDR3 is TGTGCCAGCAGCTTAGGTCGGGAGACCCAGTACTTC.

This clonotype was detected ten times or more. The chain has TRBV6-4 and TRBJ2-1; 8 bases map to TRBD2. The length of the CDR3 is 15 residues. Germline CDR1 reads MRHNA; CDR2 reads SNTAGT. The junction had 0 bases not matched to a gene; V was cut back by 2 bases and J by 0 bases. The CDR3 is CASSDTSGSYNEQFF. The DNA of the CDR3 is TGTGCCAGCAGTGACACTAGCGGCTCCTACAATGAGCAGTTCTTC.

CDR3 sequence: CARNLEGLAGAVGELFF. The CDR3 coding sequence is TGTGCCAGAAACTTAGAGGGCCTAGCGGGAGCCGTCGGGGAGCTGTTTTTT. The chain links TRBV7-2 to TRBJ2-2, with 10 bases that match TRBD2. The length of the CDR3 is 17 residues. Trimming cost V 9 bases and J 7 bases; bases outside gene matches: 17. Germline lookup yields CDR1 SGHTA and CDR2 FQGNSA.

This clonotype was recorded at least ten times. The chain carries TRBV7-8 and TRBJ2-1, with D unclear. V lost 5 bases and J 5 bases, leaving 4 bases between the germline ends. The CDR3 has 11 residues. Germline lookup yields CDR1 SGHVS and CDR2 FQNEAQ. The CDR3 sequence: CASSLDNEQFF. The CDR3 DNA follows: TGTGCCAGCAGCCTCGACAATGAGCAGTTCTTC.

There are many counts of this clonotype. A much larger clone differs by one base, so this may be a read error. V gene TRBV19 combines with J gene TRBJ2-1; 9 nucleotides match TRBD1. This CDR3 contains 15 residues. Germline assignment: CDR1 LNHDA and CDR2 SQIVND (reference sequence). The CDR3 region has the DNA TGTGCCTGTAGTAACAGGGGGCGCATATACAATGAGCAGTTCTTC. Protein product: CACSNRGRIYNEQFF.

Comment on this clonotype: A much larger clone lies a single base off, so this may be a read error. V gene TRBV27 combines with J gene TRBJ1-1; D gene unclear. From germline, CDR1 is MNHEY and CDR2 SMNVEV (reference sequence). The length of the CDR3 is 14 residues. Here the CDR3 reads CASSFRQMNTDAFF. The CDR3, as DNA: TGTGCCAGCAGTTTCCGGCAGATGAACACTGATGCTTTCTTT.

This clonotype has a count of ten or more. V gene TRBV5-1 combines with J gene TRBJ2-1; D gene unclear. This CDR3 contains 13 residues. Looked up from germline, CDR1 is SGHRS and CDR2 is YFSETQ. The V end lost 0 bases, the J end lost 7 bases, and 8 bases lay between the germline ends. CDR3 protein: CASSLVGSNEQFF. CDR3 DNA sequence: TGCGCCAGCAGCTTGGTAGGTAGTAATGAGCAGTTCTTC.

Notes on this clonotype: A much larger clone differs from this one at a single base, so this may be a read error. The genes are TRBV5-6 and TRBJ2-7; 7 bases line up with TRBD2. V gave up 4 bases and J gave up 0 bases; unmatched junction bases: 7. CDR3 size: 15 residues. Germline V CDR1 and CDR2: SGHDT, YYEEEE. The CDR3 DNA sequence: TGTGCCAGCAGCCCGGCCGGGACTATCTCCTACGAGCAGTACTTC. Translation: CASSPAGTISYEQYF. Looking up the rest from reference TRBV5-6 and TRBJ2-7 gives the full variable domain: DAGVTQSPTHLIKTRGQQVTLRCSPKSGHDTVSWYQQALGQGPQFIFQYYEEEERQRGNFPDRFSGHQFPNYSSELNVNALLLGDSALYLCASSPAGTISYEQYFGPGTRLTVT.

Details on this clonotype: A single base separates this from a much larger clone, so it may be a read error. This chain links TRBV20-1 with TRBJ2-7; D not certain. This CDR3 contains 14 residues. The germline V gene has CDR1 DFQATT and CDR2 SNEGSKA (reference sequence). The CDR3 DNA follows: TGCGGTGCTGTATCGCGGCTACTACCGTACGAGCAGTACTTC. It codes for CGAVSRLLPYEQYF.

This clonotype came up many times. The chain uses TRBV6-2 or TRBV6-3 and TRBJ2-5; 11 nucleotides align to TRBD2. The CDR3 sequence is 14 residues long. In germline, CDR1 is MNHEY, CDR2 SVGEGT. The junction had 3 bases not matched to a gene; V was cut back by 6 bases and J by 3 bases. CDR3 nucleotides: TGTGCCAGCAGGCCACTAGCGGGAGAAGAGACCCAGTACTTC. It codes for CASRPLAGEETQYF.

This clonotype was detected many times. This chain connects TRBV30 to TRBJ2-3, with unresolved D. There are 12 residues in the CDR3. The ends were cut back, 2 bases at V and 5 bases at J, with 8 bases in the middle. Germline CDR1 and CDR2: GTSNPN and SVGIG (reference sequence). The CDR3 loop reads CAWSQVGDTQYF. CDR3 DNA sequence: TGTGCCTGGAGTCAGGTGGGAGATACGCAGTATTTT.

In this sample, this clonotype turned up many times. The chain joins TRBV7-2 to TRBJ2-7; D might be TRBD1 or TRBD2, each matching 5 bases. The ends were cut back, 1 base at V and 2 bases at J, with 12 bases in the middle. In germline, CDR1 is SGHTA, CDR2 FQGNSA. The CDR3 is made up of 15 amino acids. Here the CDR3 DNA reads TGTGCCAGCAGCTTAGGGCTCGGGACGACCTACGAGCAGTACTTC. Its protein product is CASSLGLGTTYEQYF.

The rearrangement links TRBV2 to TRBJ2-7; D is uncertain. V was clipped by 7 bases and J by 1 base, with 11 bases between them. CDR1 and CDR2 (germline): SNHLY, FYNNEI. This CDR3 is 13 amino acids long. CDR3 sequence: CASKWQESYEQYF. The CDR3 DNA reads TGTGCCAGCAAATGGCAGGAGTCCTACGAGCAGTACTTC.

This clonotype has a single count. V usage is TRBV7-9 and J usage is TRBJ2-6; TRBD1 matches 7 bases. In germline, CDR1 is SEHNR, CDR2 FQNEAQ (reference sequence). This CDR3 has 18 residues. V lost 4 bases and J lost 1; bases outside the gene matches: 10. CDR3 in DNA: TGTGCCAGCAGCTACCCGACAGGGACCGGGTCTGGGGCCAACGTCCTGACTTTC. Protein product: CASSYPTGTGSGANVLTF.

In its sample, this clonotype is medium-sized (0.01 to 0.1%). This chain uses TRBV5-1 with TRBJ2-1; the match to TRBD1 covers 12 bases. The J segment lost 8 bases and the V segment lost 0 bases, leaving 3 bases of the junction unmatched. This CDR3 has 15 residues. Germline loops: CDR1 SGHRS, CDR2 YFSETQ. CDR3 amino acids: CASSLGDRGLHEQFF. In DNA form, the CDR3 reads TGCGCCAGCAGCTTGGGGGACAGGGGGCTCCATGAGCAGTTCTTC. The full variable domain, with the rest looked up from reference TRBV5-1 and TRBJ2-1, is KAGVTQTPRYLIKTRGQQVTLSCSPISGHRSVSWYQQTPGQGLQFLFEYFSETQRNKGNFPGRFSGRQFSNSRSEMNVSTLELGDSALYLCASSLGDRGLHEQFFGPGTRLTVL.

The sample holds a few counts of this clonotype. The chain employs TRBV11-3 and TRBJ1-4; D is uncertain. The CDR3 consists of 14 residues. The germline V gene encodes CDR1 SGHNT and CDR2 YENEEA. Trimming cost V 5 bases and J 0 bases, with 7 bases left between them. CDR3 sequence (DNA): TGTGCCAGCAGCGAACTTGCAACTAATGAAAAACTGTTTTTT. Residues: CASSELATNEKLFF.

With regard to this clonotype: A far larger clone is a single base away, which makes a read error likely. CDR3 region: CASSNRLNTEAFF. Written as DNA, the CDR3 is TGTGCCAGCAGCAACAGATTGAACACTGAAGCTTTCTTT. The rearrangement links TRBV7-3 to TRBJ1-1; D is uncertain. Germline-derived CDR1 and CDR2 are SGHTA and FQGTGA. Trimming pared 5 bases from V and 0 bases from J, leaving 7 bases between. The CDR3 has 13 amino acids.

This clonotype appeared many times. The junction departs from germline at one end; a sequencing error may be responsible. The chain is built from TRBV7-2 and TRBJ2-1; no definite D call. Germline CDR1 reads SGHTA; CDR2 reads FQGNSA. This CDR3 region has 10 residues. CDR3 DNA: TGTGCCAGCAGCTTAGCCCCTGCGGTCTTC. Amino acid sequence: CASSLAPAVF.

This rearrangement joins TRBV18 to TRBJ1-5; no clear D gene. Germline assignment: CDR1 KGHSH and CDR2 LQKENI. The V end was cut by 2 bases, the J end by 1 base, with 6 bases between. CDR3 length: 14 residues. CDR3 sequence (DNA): TGTGCCAGCTCACCAGAGACCAGCAATCAGCCCCAGCATTTT. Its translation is CASSPETSNQPQHF.

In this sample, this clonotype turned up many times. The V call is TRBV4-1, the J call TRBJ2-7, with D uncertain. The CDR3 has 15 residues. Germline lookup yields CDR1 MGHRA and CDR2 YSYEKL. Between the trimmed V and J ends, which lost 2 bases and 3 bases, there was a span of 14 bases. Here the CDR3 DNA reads TGCGCCAGCAGCCAAACCTATCCCGCTTACTACGAGCAGTACTTC. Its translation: CASSQTYPAYYEQYF.

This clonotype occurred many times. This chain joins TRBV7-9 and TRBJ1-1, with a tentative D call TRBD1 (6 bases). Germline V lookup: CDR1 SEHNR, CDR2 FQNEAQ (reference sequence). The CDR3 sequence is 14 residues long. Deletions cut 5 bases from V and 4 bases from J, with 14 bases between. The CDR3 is CASSQQQGTTEAFF. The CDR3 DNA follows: TGTGCCAGCAGCCAGCAACAGGGCACCACTGAAGCTTTCTTT.